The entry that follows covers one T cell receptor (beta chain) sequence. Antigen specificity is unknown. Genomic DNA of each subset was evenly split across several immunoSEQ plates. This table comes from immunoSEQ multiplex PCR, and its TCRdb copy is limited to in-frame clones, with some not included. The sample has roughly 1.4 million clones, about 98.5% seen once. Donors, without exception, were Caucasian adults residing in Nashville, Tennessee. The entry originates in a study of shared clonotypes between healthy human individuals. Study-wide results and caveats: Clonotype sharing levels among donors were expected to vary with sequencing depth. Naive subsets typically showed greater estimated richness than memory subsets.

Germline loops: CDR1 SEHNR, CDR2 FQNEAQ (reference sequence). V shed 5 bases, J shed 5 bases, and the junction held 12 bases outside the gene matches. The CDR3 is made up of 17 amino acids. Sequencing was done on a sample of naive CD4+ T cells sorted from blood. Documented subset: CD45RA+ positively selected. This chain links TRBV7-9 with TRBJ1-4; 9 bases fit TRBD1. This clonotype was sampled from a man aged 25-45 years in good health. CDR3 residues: CASSPNPPGTGNEKLFF. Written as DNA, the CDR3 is TGTGCCAGCAGCCCAAACCCCCCCGGGACAGGGAATGAAAAACTGTTTTTT.